This T cell receptor (beta chain) stems from a study of cytomegalovirus exposure and HLA in healthy donors. Regarding the study as a whole: In a later analysis, common viral pathogens appeared linked to several of the most significant clusters. Apart from CMV serostatus, no immune exposure information was available. A later analysis showed HLA-associated TCR beta chains outstripping equally common others in clonal expansion.

The J segment lost 3 bases and the V segment lost 2 bases, leaving 7 bases of the junction unmatched. CDR3 length: 15 residues. CDR1 is MNHEY and CDR2 is SVGAGI in the germline V gene. The primer mix had 60 Vbeta and 13 Jbeta primers. Libraries were prepared by immunoSEQ multiplex PCR; TCRdb keeps only in-frame clonotypes and omits some of them. The table includes about 130,000 clones, roughly 78% detected once. Note on this clone: The antigen remains unidentified.

The sequence came from a man aged 25-40 years in good health and CMV-seropositive. This rearrangement joins TRBV6-5 to TRBJ2-7, with 7 bases lining up with TRBD2. Sequencing was carried out using PBMCs. The CDR3 spells CASSYGAGAVYEQYF. The CDR3 DNA follows: TGTGCCAGCAGTTACGGGGCGGGAGCAGTCTACGAGCAGTACTTC.